This record covers a single T cell receptor beta chain. This CDR3 has 13 amino acids. Between the trimmed V and J ends, which lost 5 bases and 7 bases, there was a span of 14 bases. Germline values: CDR1 MDHEN, CDR2 SYDVKM. This entry belongs to a study of blood T cell repertoires in COVID-19. Participants were aged roughly 18 to 95 years, lived in some 23 US areas, and enrolled virtually. Some clones are missing from TCRdb's copy, which holds only in-frame ones; the method was immunoSEQ multiplex PCR. The data hold fewer than 200,000 clones, with over 70% observed a single time. Source material: PBMCs or T cells enriched from blood (not recorded which). This receptor was taken from a woman aged 45-59 years in a cohort exposed to, infected with or recovered from COVID-19 (not recorded which). The V call is TRBV28, the J call TRBJ1-2; unclear D gene. DNA for the CDR3: TGTGCCAGCAGTCCTCCGTCGGGGTCTGGCTACACCTTC. It specifies CASSPPSGSGYTF.